This paragraph covers one T cell receptor (beta chain) sequence. The CDR3 totals 15 residues. V lost 4 bases, J lost 0 bases, and 3 bases stayed unmatched. Germline assignment: CDR1 LNHDA and CDR2 SQIVND (reference sequence). The data originate from a study of blood T cell repertoires in COVID-19. Study as a whole: T cells, B-cell-depleted T cells, or PBMCs provided the cDNA or gDNA that served as material.

TCRdb's table, derived via immunoSEQ multiplex PCR, lists solely in-frame clones and lacks some. This sample has 150,000 or so clones, with 87% found just once. The sequence was collected from an older man with acute or convalescent COVID-19. The genes are TRBV19 and TRBJ1-5, with 7 bases fitting TRBD1. The specimen sequenced was peripheral blood. CDR3 in DNA: TGTGCCAGTAGTAGTACAGGGGATAGCAATCAGCCCCAGCATTTT. This sequence encodes CASSSTGDSNQPQHF.